This TCR beta chain stems from a study of monozygotic twins with inflammatory bowel disease. General study results and limits: Telling different T cell subtypes apart from each other was not possible. Especially with disease activity, IBD patients had fewer clonotypes in common with others than healthy twins did. Diversity of TCRbeta measured by inverse Simpson was lower in IBD patients than in healthy co-twins.

Per germline, CDR1 MNHNS and CDR2 SASEGT. This CDR3 has 17 amino acids. As regards this clonotype: The antigen is undetermined.

Researchers ran eight separate cDNA reactions for each sample. TCRdb derives one entry per CDR3 protein from the 5' RACE reads, leaving out DNA. This table holds 150,000 to 200,000 distinct CDR3 sequences. This TCR was recovered from a human donor with ulcerative colitis or Crohn's disease, or a healthy co-twin of an affected twin (not recorded which). The chain joins TRBV6-1 to TRBJ1-6; the TCRdb D gene call, TRBD1, has no DNA to confirm it. Material for sequencing was blood. CDR3 sequence reads: CASSENPRRRSATPLHF.